This T cell receptor (beta chain) was retrieved from a study of identical twins. MiXCR, applied by TCRdb to the 5' RACE reads, yields one record per CDR3 protein. Counted here are about 220,000 distinct CDR3 sequences, 5.5% to 7.5% occurring once; the ten biggest clones make up 13% to 15%. The CDR3 is 16 amino acids. The germline V gene has CDR1 SEHNR and CDR2 FQNEAQ (reference sequence). The V and J ends lost 5 bases and 2 bases, in that order; junction bases with no gene match: 10. The same sample was also studied in work on T cells expressing NK-cell markers. That publication notes: NKG2C+ dominant clonotype frequencies in roughly six donors were about 1.0-7.5% of CD8+ T cells. In several donors, these clonotypes also led the CD3+CD56-NKG2C+ fraction.

The source is a woman between 18 and 29 years old in good health. Sequencing was performed on CD8+ T cells sorted from blood. V gene TRBV7-9 combines with J gene TRBJ2-7; TRBD1 matches at 9 bases. The CDR3 nucleotides read TGTGCCAGCAGCCCCCCGGGACAGGGACTCACCTACGAGCAGTACTTC. Its translation is CASSPPGQGLTYEQYF.